The next 16 T cell receptor beta chains were all read from a single sample in a study of shared clonotypes between healthy human individuals. TCRdb keeps only in-frame clones here, not all; method: immunoSEQ multiplex PCR. The sample yields roughly 2,500,000 clones, roughly 93% seen once. What was sequenced was naive CD4+ T cells from PBMCs. Subset meaning: CD45RA+ positively selected. These receptors came from a young man in good health. Some clones in this sample may be carry-over from other donors' samples.

Concerning this clone: Other nucleotide sequences from this sample produce the same CDR3. The rearrangement joins TRBV5-1 to TRBJ2-3, with unresolved D. Germline V CDR1 and CDR2: SGHRS, YFSETQ. The CDR3 runs 12 residues. Trimming took off 2 bases at V and 4 bases at J, with 5 bases between the two ends. CDR3: CASSFGPDTQYF. The CDR3 coding sequence is TGCGCCAGCAGCTTTGGCCCAGATACGCAGTATTTT.

The rearrangement uses TRBV30 and TRBJ2-7; a possible D gene is TRBD2 (5 bases). V gave up 3 bases and J gave up 2 bases, with 11 bases separating them. The germline gives CDR1 GTSNPN, CDR2 SVGIG (reference sequence). The CDR3 sequence is 13 residues long. The CDR3 sequence is CAWSAGIAYEQYF. CDR3 nucleotides: TGTGCCTGGAGCGCCGGGATTGCCTACGAGCAGTACTTC.

This chain joins TRBV29-1 and TRBJ1-1; possibly TRBD1 for D (5 bases). This CDR3 is 12 amino acids long. Trimming pared 7 bases from V and 10 bases from J, leaving 19 bases between. The germline CDR1 and CDR2 sequences are SQVTM and ANQGSEA. CDR3 residues: CSAFQWGEGAFF. CDR3 in DNA: TGCAGCGCCTTCCAGTGGGGGGAAGGAGCTTTCTTT.

The genes are TRBV28 and TRBJ1-5; no reliable D call. The V and J ends lost 8 bases and 6 bases respectively, with 8 bases between them. Germline values: CDR1 MDHEN, CDR2 SYDVKM. CDR3 size: 11 residues. This CDR3 reads CASAGVQPQHF. DNA of the CDR3: TGTGCCAGCGCCGGAGTTCAGCCCCAGCATTTT.

This chain joins TRBV6-6 and TRBJ1-5; unclear D gene. Germline loops: CDR1 MNHNY, CDR2 SVGAGI (reference sequence). V was pared by 1 base and J by 5 bases, with 12 bases between. The CDR3 consists of 15 residues. Written as DNA, the CDR3 is TGTGCCAGCAGTTACTTAAAAAACAGTTATCAGCCCCAGCATTTT. Protein product: CASSYLKNSYQPQHF.

The chain uses TRBV28 and TRBJ1-4, with TRBD1 as a possible D gene (6 bases). The germline CDR1 and CDR2 sequences are MDHEN and SYDVKM. The CDR3 contains 16 residues. The germline V and J ends were trimmed by 3 bases and 1 base, with 12 bases remaining between them. In DNA, the CDR3 is TGTGCCAGCAGTTTCCAAACAGGGCGAACTAATGAAAAACTGTTTTTT. It encodes CASSFQTGRTNEKLFF. Full variable domain (outside the CDR3, taken from reference TRBV28 and TRBJ1-4): DVKVTQSSRYLVKRTGEKVFLECVQDMDHENMFWYRQDPGLGLRLIYFSYDVKMKEKGDIPEGYSVSREKKERFSLILESASTNQTSMYLCASSFQTGRTNEKLFFGSGTQLSVL.

The V and J genes are TRBV6-4 and TRBJ1-5, with no clear D. This CDR3 has 10 amino acids. Germline assignment: CDR1 MRHNA and CDR2 SNTAGT. Between the trimmed V and J ends, which lost 6 bases and 6 bases, there was a span of 3 bases. CDR3 region: CASRSQPQHF. The CDR3 DNA reads as TGTGCCAGCAGGTCTCAGCCCCAGCATTTT.

This chain connects TRBV5-1 to TRBJ1-1; tentative D call: TRBD1 (6 bases). This CDR3 is 16 amino acids long. Germline V gene sequence: CDR1 SGHRS, CDR2 YFSETQ. With 4 bases removed from V and 4 bases from J, the gap between germline ends came to 20 bases. This CDR3 is CASSQDPTGLGTEAFF. CDR3 DNA sequence: TGCGCCAGCAGCCAGGACCCGACAGGCCTGGGCACTGAAGCTTTCTTT.

The J gene is TRBJ2-1, the V gene TRBV11-2, with 7 bases matching TRBD2. The V and J ends lost 5 bases and 6 bases, in that order; junction bases with no gene match: 13. Germline values: CDR1 SGHAT, CDR2 FQNNGV. The CDR3 length is 16 residues. For the CDR3, the DNA is TGTGCCAGCAGCATCCAAGGGCTAGCGGAGAGCAATGAGCAGTTCTTC. Translating it yields CASSIQGLAESNEQFF.

The chain joins TRBV28 to TRBJ1-5; unclear D gene. The CDR3 runs 12 residues. Germline CDR1 reads MDHEN; CDR2 reads SYDVKM. V dropped 2 bases and J dropped 9 bases, with 8 bases sitting between them. The CDR3 spells CASSLNGTPQHF. The CDR3 DNA reads as TGTGCCAGCAGTTTAAACGGCACGCCCCAGCATTTT.

To note about this clone: This sample includes further DNA sequences coding for the same CDR3. The gene calls are TRBV18 and TRBJ1-1; D is undetermined. Germline CDR1 KGHSH, CDR2 LQKENI. This CDR3 is 13 amino acids long. V was shortened by 2 bases and J by 0 bases, with 4 bases between the two germline ends. In DNA form, the CDR3 reads TGTGCCAGCTCACCAATCTTGAACACTGAAGCTTTCTTT. Protein: CASSPILNTEAFF.

This chain uses TRBV7-8 with TRBJ2-7, with 7 positions matching TRBD1. Germline lookup yields CDR1 SGHVS and CDR2 FQNEAQ. The CDR3 covers 15 residues. V dropped 4 bases and J dropped 1; count of bases not matched to a gene: 7. The CDR3 region has the DNA TGTGCCAGCAGCTCCAGAGGACAGGATTCCTACGAGCAGTACTTC. Protein: CASSSRGQDSYEQYF. Based on the CDR3 plus reference TRBV7-8 and TRBJ2-7, the full variable domain is GAGVSQSPRYKVAKRGQDVALRCDPISGHVSLFWYQQALGQGPEFLTYFQNEAQLDKSGLPSDRFFAERPEGSVSTLKIQRTQQEDSAVYLCASSSRGQDSYEQYFGPGTRLTVT.

The V gene is TRBV6-1, the J gene TRBJ1-1; D is unclear. V lost 7 bases and J 2 bases, leaving 17 bases between the germline ends. Germline V lookup: CDR1 MNHNS, CDR2 SASEGT. The CDR3 is made up of 15 amino acids. The CDR3 loop reads CASTAGIRDNTEAFF. The CDR3 bases are TGTGCCAGCACAGCGGGGATAAGGGATAACACTGAAGCTTTCTTT.

This chain joins TRBV2 and TRBJ2-3; D is ambiguous. CDR1 is SNHLY and CDR2 is FYNNEI in the germline V gene. CDR3 size: 11 residues. Trimming cost V 6 bases and J 7 bases, with 8 bases left between them. In DNA form, the CDR3 reads TGTGCCAGCAGGCTATTGTATACGCAGTATTTT. It encodes CASRLLYTQYF.

This clone came up a few times. This sequence joins TRBV5-1 and TRBJ1-1; D is unclear. CDR1 is SGHRS and CDR2 is YFSETQ in the germline V gene. The CDR3 sequence is 14 residues long. Trimming took 4 bases from V and 4 from J, leaving 14 bases between them. CDR3 amino acids: CASSPGVGSTEAFF. The DNA of the CDR3 is TGCGCCAGCAGCCCGGGTGTCGGGAGCACTGAAGCTTTCTTT.

This chain joins TRBV7-9 and TRBJ2-6; TRBD2 might be the D (5 bases). The germline V gene has CDR1 SEHNR and CDR2 FQNEAQ (reference sequence). This CDR3 contains 15 residues. V lost 5 bases and J lost 0, with 8 bases in between. CDR3 sequence reads: CASSREGSGANVLTF. The CDR3 nucleotides are TGTGCCAGCAGCCGTGAGGGCTCTGGGGCCAACGTCCTGACTTTC.